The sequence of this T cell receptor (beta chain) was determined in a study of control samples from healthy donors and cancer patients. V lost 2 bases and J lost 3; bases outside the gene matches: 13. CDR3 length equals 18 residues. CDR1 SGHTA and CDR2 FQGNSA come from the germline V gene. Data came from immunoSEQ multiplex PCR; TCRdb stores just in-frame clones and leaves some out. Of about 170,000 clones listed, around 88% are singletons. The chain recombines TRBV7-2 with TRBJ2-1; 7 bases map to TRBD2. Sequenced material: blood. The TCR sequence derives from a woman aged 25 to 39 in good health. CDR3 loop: CASSLPPRVRENYNEQFF. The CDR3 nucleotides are TGTGCCAGCAGCTTACCTCCTAGAGTGCGGGAGAACTACAATGAGCAGTTCTTC. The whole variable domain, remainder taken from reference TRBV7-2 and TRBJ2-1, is GAGVSQSPSNKVTEKGKDVELRCDPISGHTALYWYRQSLGQGLEFLIYFQGNSAPDKSGLPSDRFSAERTGGSVSTLTIQRTQQEDSAVYLCASSLPPRVRENYNEQFFGPGTRLTVL.